Following are 26 T cell receptor beta chains from one sample sequenced in a study of OX40 agonist ivuxolimab in advanced cancers. Profiling relied on immunoSEQ multiplex PCR, and the TCRdb table lists in-frame clones only, not all of them. The repertoire holds just over 14,000 clones, about 80% seen once, with roughly 34% in the top ten. Sequencing used CD4+ or CD8+ T cells sorted from blood, obtained in a trial of the OX40 agonist ivuxolimab. These receptors originate from an adult with an advanced solid tumor such as melanoma, head and neck, liver or kidney cancer.

The V call is TRBV30, the J call TRBJ2-3, with 7 bases aligning to TRBD2. Per the germline V gene, CDR1 is GTSNPN and CDR2 is SVGIG (reference sequence). V shed 2 bases and J 5 bases; nucleotides not matched to a gene: 4. The CDR3 is 13 residues long. The CDR3 sequence is CAWSSSGGDTQYF. The CDR3 region has the DNA TGTGCCTGGAGTAGTTCGGGAGGAGATACGCAGTATTTT.

The J gene is TRBJ2-7, the V gene TRBV11-2; TRBD1 or TRBD2 may be the D gene (6 bases each). CDR1 and CDR2 from the germline V gene are SGHAT and FQNNGV. Between the trimmed V and J ends, which lost 6 bases and 2 bases, there was a span of 11 bases. CDR3 length: 13 amino acids. As DNA, the CDR3 is TGTGCCAGCAGAGAGGGGGGCCCCTACGAGCAGTACTTC. Translated: CASREGGPYEQYF.

The V gene is TRBV27, the J gene TRBJ2-7; 9 bases align to TRBD2. Trimming at V came to 6 bases and at J to 3 bases, leaving 6 bases not matched to a gene. The CDR3 is made up of 14 amino acids. Germline V gene sequence: CDR1 MNHEY, CDR2 SMNVEV (reference sequence). The CDR3 is CASRGLAPLYEQYF. The CDR3 DNA reads as TGTGCCAGCAGGGGACTAGCCCCTCTCTACGAGCAGTACTTC.

V usage is TRBV6-5 and J usage is TRBJ1-2; 7 bases are a match to TRBD1. J gave up 7 bases and V 0 bases, and 8 bases lay outside the gene matches. The CDR3 runs 15 residues. Germline lookup yields CDR1 MNHEY and CDR2 SVGAGI. This CDR3 is CASSYSTGRSRGYTF. CDR3 bases: TGTGCCAGCAGTTACTCGACAGGGCGATCTCGTGGCTACACCTTC.

V usage is TRBV2 and J usage is TRBJ2-1; the D is unclear. Germline CDR1 reads SNHLY; CDR2 reads FYNNEI. The CDR3 is 10 amino acids. The V and J ends lost 5 bases and 5 bases respectively, with 1 base between them. The CDR3 reads CASSNNEQFF. The CDR3 DNA reads TGTGCCAGCAGTAACAATGAGCAGTTCTTC. The full variable domain, in which reference TRBV2 and TRBJ2-1 provide the parts outside the CDR3, is EPEVTQTPSHQVTQMGQEVILRCVPISNHLYFYWYRQILGQKVEFLVSFYNNEISEKSEIFDDQFSVERPDGSNFTLKIRSTKLEDSAMYFCASSNNEQFFGPGTRLTVL.

The CDR3 DNA follows: TGTGCCAGCAGCCCCTCCCAGGGGGCGAACACTGAAGCTTTCTTT. This gives the protein CASSPSQGANTEAFF. The chain links TRBV6-5 to TRBJ1-1; 8 bases map to TRBD1. Germline assignment: CDR1 MNHEY and CDR2 SVGAGI. This CDR3 comprises 15 residues. V trimming: 6 bases; J trimming: 1 base; junction bases outside the gene matches: 7.

The chain joins TRBV4-1 to TRBJ2-5, with D unresolved. V was cut by 1 base and J by 2 bases, with 14 bases left in between. Germline loops: CDR1 MGHRA, CDR2 YSYEKL. CDR3 length: 16 residues. CDR3 residues: CASSQVSVVGQETQYF. The CDR3 DNA is TGCGCCAGCAGCCAAGTCTCAGTCGTCGGGCAAGAGACCCAGTACTTC.

The chain joins TRBV5-1 to TRBJ2-3; D might be TRBD1 (6 bases). CDR3 length equals 16 residues. Trimming took off 0 bases at V and 4 bases at J, with 15 bases between the two ends. Germline V gene sequence: CDR1 SGHRS, CDR2 YFSETQ. The CDR3 loop reads CASSLEQGVRADTQYF. The CDR3 DNA follows: TGCGCCAGCAGCTTGGAACAGGGCGTTAGGGCAGATACGCAGTATTTT.

The chain carries TRBV7-9 and TRBJ2-1, with 12 bases that match TRBD2. CDR1 and CDR2 from the germline V gene are SEHNR and FQNEAQ (reference sequence). V lost 5 bases to trimming and J lost 7 bases; unmatched junction nucleotides: 12. This CDR3 spans 17 amino acids. CDR3 protein: CASSRNPSGRVRNEQFF. In DNA, the CDR3 is TGTGCCAGCAGCCGAAACCCTAGCGGGAGGGTGCGAAATGAGCAGTTCTTC.

The V gene is TRBV7-9, the J gene TRBJ2-7, with D perhaps TRBD1 or TRBD2 (5 bases each). The CDR3 is made up of 17 amino acids. V was clipped by 4 bases and J by 6 bases, with 25 bases between them. CDR1 SEHNR and CDR2 FQNEAQ come from the germline V gene (reference sequence). The CDR3 is CASSSDFVGTADTEQYF. CDR3 in DNA: TGTGCCAGCAGCTCCGACTTTGTGGGGACCGCCGATACCGAGCAGTACTTC.

This chain uses TRBV9 with TRBJ2-7, with D uncertain. V lost 0 bases and J lost 3, with 10 bases in between. This CDR3 has 14 amino acids. Per germline, CDR1 SGDLS and CDR2 YYNGEE. CDR3 loop: CASSVGDGVYEQYF. The DNA of the CDR3 is TGTGCCAGCAGCGTAGGGGATGGGGTCTACGAGCAGTACTTC.

J is TRBJ2-7 and V is TRBV27; D uncertain. The CDR3 loop spans 14 amino acids. V was cut by 3 bases and J by 0 bases, with 9 bases left in between. Germline-derived CDR1 and CDR2 are MNHEY and SMNVEV (reference sequence). The CDR3 reads CASSLTESSYEQYF. The CDR3 nucleotides read TGTGCCAGCAGTTTGACGGAGAGCTCCTACGAGCAGTACTTC.

This chain links TRBV19 with TRBJ1-5; no firm D call. The CDR3 is 12 residues long. V was pared by 3 bases and J by 9 bases, with 9 bases between. The germline V gene encodes CDR1 LNHDA and CDR2 SQIVND (reference sequence). The CDR3 nucleotides are TGTGCCAGTAGTATTGGGTTATTGCCCCAGCATTTT. Protein sequence: CASSIGLLPQHF. The entire variable domain, with the rest obtained from reference TRBV19 and TRBJ1-5, is as follows: DGGITQSPKYLFRKEGQNVTLSCEQNLNHDAMYWYRQDPGQGLRLIYYSQIVNDFQKGDIAEGYSVSREKKESFPLTVTSAQKNPTAFYLCASSIGLLPQHFGDGTRLSIL.

The CDR3 loop is CASTPEGRGEQYF. CDR3 coding DNA: TGTGCCAGCACCCCTGAGGGGCGGGGGGAGCAGTACTTC. The rearrangement joins TRBV9 to TRBJ2-7; 7 positions agree with TRBD2. CDR1 SGDLS and CDR2 YYNGEE come from the germline V gene. Trimming cost V 6 bases and J 7 bases; bases outside gene matches: 10. This CDR3 is 13 amino acids long.

By its share, this clone is medium-sized. CDR3 protein: CASSPPGGYNEQFF. DNA for the CDR3: TGTGCCAGCAGCCCCCCCGGCGGCTACAATGAGCAGTTCTTC. J is TRBJ2-1 and V is TRBV7-9; no clear D gene. CDR1 is SEHNR, CDR2 FQNEAQ, per germline (reference sequence). The CDR3 length is 14 residues. V was pared by 5 bases and J by 3 bases, with 11 bases between.

This clone was picked up one time. The chain links TRBV19 to TRBJ2-7; possible D gene TRBD2, 5 bases. Per the germline V gene, CDR1 is LNHDA and CDR2 is SQIVND (reference sequence). The CDR3 is 13 amino acids. V gave up 7 bases and J gave up 1 base, with 11 bases separating them. The CDR3 sequence is CASNGVGSYEQYF. For the CDR3, the DNA is TGTGCCAGTAACGGGGTCGGGTCCTACGAGCAGTACTTC.

This clone was detected only a few times. The J gene is TRBJ1-1, the V gene TRBV18; no definite D call. CDR3 length: 13 amino acids. Trimming shortened V by 0 bases and J by 8 bases, and 10 bases separated the two germline ends. Germline V gene data show CDR1 as KGHSH and CDR2 as LQKENI. For the CDR3, the DNA is TGTGCCAGCTCACCACCTCGAACGGACGAAGCTTTCTTT. Translation gives CASSPPRTDEAFF.

The rearrangement uses TRBV7-9 and TRBJ1-1, with 8 bases lining up with TRBD1. The V segment lost 3 bases and the J segment 2 bases; nucleotides outside the gene matches: 5. The germline V gene has CDR1 SEHNR and CDR2 FQNEAQ (reference sequence). The CDR3 contains 15 residues. CDR3 region: CASSFSQGANTEAFF. The CDR3 DNA reads TGTGCCAGCAGCTTTTCCCAGGGGGCCAACACTGAAGCTTTCTTT.

The chain recombines TRBV5-6 with TRBJ2-2; D is possibly TRBD1 or TRBD2 (6 bases each). Germline values: CDR1 SGHDT, CDR2 YYEEEE. The CDR3 consists of 14 residues. V was pared by 1 base and J by 9 bases, with 13 bases between. The CDR3 sequence is CASSLLGGSWELFF. CDR3 DNA: TGTGCCAGCAGCTTGCTGGGGGGCAGTTGGGAGCTGTTTTTT.

The chain is built from TRBV2 and TRBJ2-3, with TRBD2 matching over 13 bases. CDR1 is SNHLY and CDR2 is FYNNEI in the germline V gene. V was pared by 4 bases and J by 4 bases, with 8 bases of the junction left unmatched. CDR3 length equals 17 residues. The CDR3 bases are TGTGCCAGCAGTGCCGGACTAGCGGGAGCAGGGGCAGATACGCAGTATTTT. As protein: CASSAGLAGAGADTQYF.

This sequence joins TRBV13 and TRBJ2-5; tentative D call: TRBD2 (5 bases). Germline V gene data show CDR1 as PRHDT and CDR2 as FYEKMQ (reference sequence). The V end lost 5 bases, the J end lost 0 bases, and 13 bases lay between the germline ends. This CDR3 has 15 residues. CDR3 residues: CASSAGQRYQETQYF. The CDR3 DNA reads TGTGCCAGCAGCGCCGGCCAGCGGTACCAAGAGACCCAGTACTTC.

This clone was detected only a few times. The chain has TRBV7-6 and TRBJ2-7, with D perhaps TRBD1 (6 bases). CDR1 SGHVS and CDR2 FNYEAQ come from the germline V gene. V lost 4 bases and J 5 bases, leaving 9 bases between the germline ends. The CDR3 has 12 residues. The CDR3 loop is CASSSQGHEQYF. CDR3 nucleotides: TGTGCCAGCAGCTCACAGGGCCACGAGCAGTACTTC. Complete variable domain (other parts from reference TRBV7-6 and TRBJ2-7): GAGVSQSPRYKVTKRGQDVALRCDPISGHVSLYWYRQALGQGPEFLTYFNYEAQQDKSGLPNDRFSAERPEGSISTLTIQRTEQRDSAMYRCASSSQGHEQYFGPGTRLTVT.

V is TRBV5-1 and J is TRBJ2-7, with D maybe TRBD2 (5 bases). Per the germline V gene, CDR1 is SGHRS and CDR2 is YFSETQ. The CDR3 loop spans 16 amino acids. Trimming took 2 bases from V and 3 from J, leaving 18 bases between them. Here the CDR3 DNA reads TGCGCCAGCAGCTTTGTAAATTCGGAGGCTGGCTACGAGCAGTACTTC. This sequence encodes CASSFVNSEAGYEQYF. Full variable domain (remainder filled in from reference TRBV5-1 and TRBJ2-7): KAGVTQTPRYLIKTRGQQVTLSCSPISGHRSVSWYQQTPGQGLQFLFEYFSETQRNKGNFPGRFSGRQFSNSRSEMNVSTLELGDSALYLCASSFVNSEAGYEQYFGPGTRLTVT.

A note on this clone: A single base separates this from a much larger clone, so it may be a read error. Other DNA sequences in this sample translate to the same CDR3. The chain joins TRBV19 to TRBJ2-1, with TRBD2 matching over 14 bases. This CDR3 contains 13 residues. Germline values: CDR1 LNHDA, CDR2 SQIVND (reference sequence). The J segment lost 13 bases and the V segment lost 3 bases, leaving 2 bases of the junction unmatched. CDR3: CASSMGTSGSQFF. The CDR3 region has the DNA TGTGCCAGTAGTATGGGGACTAGCGGGAGTCAGTTCTTC.

The chain has TRBV6-4 and TRBJ2-3; possibly TRBD1 for D (5 bases). Germline lookup yields CDR1 MRHNA and CDR2 SNTAGT. The CDR3 runs 13 residues. The V and J ends lost 4 bases and 2 bases respectively, with 7 bases between them. CDR3 loop: CASSGGPTDTQYF. DNA for the CDR3: TGTGCCAGCAGTGGGGGCCCCACAGATACGCAGTATTTT.

The rearrangement joins TRBV5-6 to TRBJ2-1; 9 positions match TRBD2. J lost 6 bases, V lost 5 bases, and 9 bases had no gene match. CDR3 length equals 15 residues. CDR1 SGHDT and CDR2 YYEEEE come from the germline V gene. CDR3 in amino acids: CASSPPGLATNEQFF. CDR3 DNA sequence: TGTGCCAGCAGTCCTCCCGGACTAGCGACCAATGAGCAGTTCTTC.